This TCR beta chain was captured by sequencing in a study of blood T cell repertoires in COVID-19. Looking at the study overall: Nucleic acid was either cDNA or gDNA, and it came from T cells, B-cell-depleted T cells, or PBMCs.

Method: immunoSEQ multiplex PCR; TCRdb's copy keeps in-frame clones and lacks some. Counted here are 120,000 or so clones, 82% occurring once; the ten biggest clones make up approximately 16%. This clone has only a few counts. The V end was cut by 0 bases, the J end by 4 bases, with 7 bases between. This CDR3 has 13 residues. Per the germline V gene, CDR1 is SGHRS and CDR2 is YFSETQ. The genes are TRBV5-1 and TRBJ1-2; no definite D call. This receptor was obtained from a woman aged 55-70 years with acute or convalescent COVID-19. The sequencing input was peripheral blood. CDR3 amino acids: CASSLGQSYGYTF. Here the CDR3 DNA reads TGCGCCAGCAGCTTGGGTCAGTCCTATGGCTACACCTTC.